Below, one TCR beta chain is given with its context. Its antigen is as yet unknown. Sequencing of TCR beta was carried out in blood CD8+ and CD4+ T cells. Negative isolation yielded CD4+ and CD8+ T cells, and FACS enriched TEMRA cells. This CDR3 has 14 amino acids. Germline assignment: CDR1 SGHAT and CDR2 FQNNGV. V shed 5 bases and J 3 bases; nucleotides not matched to a gene: 6. Random hexamers were used to reverse transcribe an amount of roughly 0.5 to 1 ug RNA. The amplification used immunoSEQ multiplex PCR on TCR beta CDR3; it spanned 54 Vbeta and 13 Jbeta. TCRdb re-derived calls from the immunoSEQ multiplex PCR reads in MiXCR, one entry per CDR3 protein. This repertoire shows about 130,000 distinct CDR3 sequences, approximately 90% found once; its top ten account for about 0.25%. This sample is part of a study of CD8 T cells in Susac syndrome. Whole-study findings and limits: The authors acknowledged that the study's TCR sequencing and HLA analysis involved relatively few individuals.

This clonotype was sampled from a human donor with multiple sclerosis. The chain recombines TRBV11-2 with TRBJ2-7; 8 positions agree with TRBD1. The source material was CD8+ T cells from PBMCs. The CDR3 reads CASSHTTGDYEQYF. The CDR3 coding sequence is TGTGCCAGCAGCCATACGACAGGGGACTACGAGCAGTACTTC.